The source of this TCR beta chain is a study of STAT3 mutations in large granular lymphocyte leukemia. Regarding the study as a whole: Every T-LGLL patient had at least one immunodominant TCRbeta clonotype.

TCRdb's table, derived via immunoSEQ multiplex PCR, lists solely in-frame clones and lacks some. This table holds 2,500 to 4,000 clones, approximately 39% found once. Note on this clone: What it recognizes is unknown.

Trimming cost V 0 bases and J 7 bases; bases outside gene matches: 5. The CDR3 totals 15 residues. Germline V lookup: CDR1 LGHNA, CDR2 YSLEER. Sequencing used peripheral blood mononuclear cells. This receptor was taken from a man aged 50 to 60 with T-cell large granular lymphocyte leukemia. Some clones in this sample may be carry-over from other donors' samples. The chain has TRBV4-3 and TRBJ2-4; 8 bases align to TRBD1. This CDR3 reads CASSQDQGAANIQYF. The CDR3 DNA reads TGCGCCAGCAGCCAAGATCAGGGGGCGGCGAACATTCAGTACTTC.